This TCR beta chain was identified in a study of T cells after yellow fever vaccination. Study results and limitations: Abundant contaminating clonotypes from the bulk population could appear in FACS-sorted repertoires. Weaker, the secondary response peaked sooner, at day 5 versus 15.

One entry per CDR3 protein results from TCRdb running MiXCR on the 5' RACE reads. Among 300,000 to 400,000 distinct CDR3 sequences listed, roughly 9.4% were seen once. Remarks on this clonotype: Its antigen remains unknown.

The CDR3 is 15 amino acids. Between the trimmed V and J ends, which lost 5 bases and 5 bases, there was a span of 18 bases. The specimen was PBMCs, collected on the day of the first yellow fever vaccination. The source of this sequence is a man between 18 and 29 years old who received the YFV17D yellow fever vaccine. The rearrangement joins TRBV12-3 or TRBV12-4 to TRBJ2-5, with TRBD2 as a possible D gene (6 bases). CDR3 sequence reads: CASSPHGGGGETQYF. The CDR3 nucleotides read TGTGCCAGCAGTCCCCACGGGGGAGGCGGTGAGACCCAGTACTTC.